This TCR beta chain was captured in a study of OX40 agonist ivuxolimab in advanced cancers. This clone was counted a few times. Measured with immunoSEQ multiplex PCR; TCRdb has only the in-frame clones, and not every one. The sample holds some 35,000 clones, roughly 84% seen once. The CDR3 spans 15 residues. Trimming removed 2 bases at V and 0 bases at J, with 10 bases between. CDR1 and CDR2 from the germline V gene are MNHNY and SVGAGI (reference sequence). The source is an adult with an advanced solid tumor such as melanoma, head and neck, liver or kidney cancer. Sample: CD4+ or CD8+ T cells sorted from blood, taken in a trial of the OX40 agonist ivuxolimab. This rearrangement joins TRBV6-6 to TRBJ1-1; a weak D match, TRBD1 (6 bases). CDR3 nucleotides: TGTGCCAGCAGTTACGCCCGGGGGCTGAACACTGAAGCTTTCTTT. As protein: CASSYARGLNTEAFF.